The 5 T cell receptor beta chains below were found in one sample sequenced in a study of regulatory T cells in long-lasting Graves disease (dated by TCRdb to the early 2020s). Libraries were made using multiplex PCR. TCRdb names Illumina HiSeq 4000 as the instrument used. iRepertoire HTBI primers and Arm-PCR amplification of CDR3 regions were used to construct TCR beta libraries. Clones were called with MiXCR by TCRdb after fastp trimmed the public reads at Q25, and only in-frame beta chains were retained. All rows with the same CDR3 protein become a single entry with the most common DNA and genes. The sample records around 500,000 distinct CDR3 sequences, about 12% of which are singletons. The top ten constitute almost 9% of the sample. The time point label of this sample denotes: newly diagnosed GD, antithyroid drugs for less than 3 months. For both TCR sequencing and RNA sequencing, RNA was extracted from PBMCs using TRIzol.

The same sample was also used in a study of T cells in Graves' hyperthyroidism and ophthalmopathy.

Specimen: peripheral blood mononuclear cells (PBMCs), collected at new diagnosis, from a patient treated with antithyroid drugs. The receptors here all came from a woman between 25 and 40 years old with Graves disease. Donor details come from another sample of the same person, matched by shared clones.

This clonotype has ten or more counts. The chain uses TRBV6-1 and TRBJ1-1; TRBD1 agrees at 7 bases. The CDR3 has 15 amino acids. The V segment lost 4 bases and the J segment 2 bases; nucleotides outside the gene matches: 7. Germline loops: CDR1 MNHNS, CDR2 SASEGT. The CDR3 loop reads CASSVRRDSNTEAFF. In nucleotides, the CDR3 is TGTGCCAGCAGTGTTCGCCGGGACAGTAACACTGAAGCTTTCTTT.

Note on this clonotype: With a much larger clone just one base away, this may be a read error. V and J are TRBV3-1 and TRBJ1-5; D may be TRBD1 (6 bases). This CDR3 comprises 16 residues. CDR1 is LGHDT and CDR2 is YNNKEL in the germline V gene (reference sequence). Here the CDR3 DNA reads TGTGCCACCAGCCAAGGGGGAACAGCACCCTATCAGCCCCAGCATTTT. Its protein product is CATSQGGTAPYQPQHF.

Many counts were recorded for this clonotype. The chain carries TRBV2 and TRBJ2-5, with D possibly being TRBD1 (5 bases). Germline V gene sequence: CDR1 SNHLY, CDR2 FYNNEI. The CDR3 is 12 residues long. Trimming removed 6 bases from V and 1 base from J, with 6 bases in between. CDR3 DNA sequence: TGTGCCAGCAGGGACACCCAAGAGACCCAGTACTTC. This translates into CASRDTQETQYF. The variable domain in full, completed from reference TRBV2 and TRBJ2-5, reads EPEVTQTPSHQVTQMGQEVILRCVPISNHLYFYWYRQILGQKVEFLVSFYNNEISEKSEIFDDQFSVERPDGSNFTLKIRSTKLEDSAMYFCASRDTQETQYFGPGTRLLVL.

This clonotype showed up just a few times. CDR3 in amino acids: CASSVGGGITGELFF. CDR3 sequence (DNA): TGTGCCAGCAGCGTAGGAGGGGGGATCACCGGGGAGCTGTTTTTT. This sequence joins TRBV2 and TRBJ2-2; D is perhaps TRBD1 or TRBD2 (6 bases each). The CDR3 is 15 residues long. The germline CDR1 and CDR2 sequences are SNHLY and FYNNEI. Trimming stripped 6 bases from V and 4 bases from J, with 15 bases between.

This clonotype was seen ten or more times. The V gene is TRBV15, the J gene TRBJ2-1; D gene unclear. The V and J ends lost 3 bases and 4 bases respectively, with 13 bases between them. Germline V gene data show CDR1 as LNHNV and CDR2 as YYDKDF (reference sequence). The CDR3 consists of 15 residues. Here the CDR3 DNA reads TGTGCCACCAGCAGTTTTGGGGTAGGATACAATGAGCAGTTCTTC. It codes for CATSSFGVGYNEQFF.